Shown below are 14 T cell receptor beta chains from a single sample sequenced in a study of healthy donors' naive CD4 and CD8 T cells. Starting from around 500 ng of total RNA, TCR libraries were made with linear amplification. TCRdb reanalysed the reads using MiXCR and keeps one entry per CDR3 protein. The sample shows 150,000 to 200,000 distinct CDR3 sequences, over 60% of them seen only once. Sequenced sample: naive CD4+ and CD8+ T cells sorted from blood, pooled from several donors. The source is a pool of human donors in good health; the sample pools cells from several healthy donors.

This rearrangement joins TRBV20-1 to TRBJ1-2; maybe TRBD1 (5 bases). V shed 6 bases and J shed 1 base, with 12 bases lying between them. Germline V gives CDR1 DFQATT, CDR2 SNEGSKA (reference sequence). This CDR3 spans 13 amino acids. This chain's CDR3 is CSATPTVNYGYTF. CDR3 coding DNA: TGCAGTGCAACCCCGACAGTTAACTATGGCTACACCTTC.

This clonotype was observed a handful of times. This chain joins TRBV6-1 and TRBJ2-3; a possible D gene is TRBD2 (5 bases). Trimming pared 10 bases from V and 2 bases from J, leaving 13 bases between. Germline values: CDR1 MNHNS, CDR2 SASEGT. The CDR3 covers 13 residues. The CDR3 DNA reads as TGTGCCACCAGCGGATCTTTCACAGATACGCAGTATTTT. It specifies CATSGSFTDTQYF.

This sequence joins TRBV19 and TRBJ2-1; TRBD1 is a possible D gene (6 bases). V dropped 5 bases and J dropped 8 bases, with 19 bases sitting between them. The CDR3 has 15 amino acids. Germline CDR1 reads LNHDA; CDR2 reads SQIVND (reference sequence). The CDR3: CASSLRGTTLDEQFF. DNA of the CDR3: TGTGCCAGTAGTCTCAGGGGTACCACCTTGGATGAGCAGTTCTTC.

The chain uses TRBV14 and TRBJ2-7, with D uncertain. V was pared by 7 bases and J by 4 bases, with 26 bases between. This CDR3 region has 17 residues. CDR1 is SGHDN and CDR2 is FVKESK in the germline V gene. The CDR3 here is CASTSLPPHQKRYEQYV. The CDR3 DNA reads as TGTGCCAGCACCTCCTTACCACCGCATCAGAAGCGATACGAGCAGTACGTC.

This clonotype was picked up one time. The chain is built from TRBV30 and TRBJ1-3; the D gene is possibly TRBD1 (5 bases). Per germline, CDR1 GTSNPN and CDR2 SVGIG (reference sequence). The CDR3 contains 12 residues. V was clipped by 8 bases and J by 3 bases, with 11 bases between them. This CDR3 reads CAGTPGGNTIYF. CDR3 sequence (DNA): TGTGCCGGGACCCCAGGTGGAAACACCATATATTTT.

This chain connects TRBV29-1 to TRBJ1-5; D possibly corresponds to TRBD1 (5 bases). Germline CDR1 reads SQVTM; CDR2 reads ANQGSEA. This CDR3 has 13 amino acids. V shed 6 bases and J shed 3 bases, with 12 bases lying between them. CDR3 region: CSVSQVDNQPQHF. Written as DNA, the CDR3 is TGCAGCGTATCACAGGTTGACAATCAGCCCCAGCATTTT.

This clonotype came up once. This sequence joins TRBV6-5 and TRBJ2-1, with D unclear. The CDR3 is made up of 16 amino acids. Trimming cost V 0 bases and J 4 bases, with 13 bases left between them. CDR1 is MNHEY and CDR2 is SVGAGI in the germline V gene. CDR3 nucleotides: TGTGCCAGCAGTTACTCGAGGCAGATAGCATACAATGAGCAGTTCTTC. Protein product: CASSYSRQIAYNEQFF.

The rearrangement links TRBV29-1 to TRBJ1-2; D remains unclear. Germline assignment: CDR1 SQVTM and CDR2 ANQGSEA. The CDR3 consists of 12 residues. Trimming took 3 bases from V and 2 from J, leaving 7 bases between them. CDR3 bases: TGCAGCGTTGAGGCCAGCAACTATGGCTACACCTTC. Residues: CSVEASNYGYTF.

The sample holds a few counts of this clonotype. V is TRBV19 and J is TRBJ1-2; 12 bases are shared with TRBD1. The V gene's germline CDR1 is LNHDA and CDR2 SQIVND (reference sequence). Losses at the gene ends were 8 bases for V and 2 bases for J; bases not matched to a gene: 3. This CDR3 is 14 amino acids long. The CDR3, as DNA: TGTGCCAGTGGGGACAGGGGGCGCAACTATGGCTACACCTTC. Protein product: CASGDRGRNYGYTF.

CDR3 bases: TGTGCCAGCTCACCAGGGGGCTCCAACCGTTTCGAGCAGTACTTC. Its protein product is CASSPGGSNRFEQYF. This chain connects TRBV18 to TRBJ2-7; D possibly corresponds to TRBD1 (6 bases). V was clipped by 2 bases and J by 6 bases, with 17 bases between them. The germline CDR1 and CDR2 sequences are KGHSH and LQKENI. This CDR3 contains 15 residues.

The chain employs TRBV29-1 and TRBJ2-7, with 8 bases matching TRBD1. Germline trimming cut 5 bases from V and 3 bases from J; bases unmatched to any gene: 15. The germline V gene has CDR1 SQVTM and CDR2 ANQGSEA. The CDR3 consists of 16 residues. CDR3 protein: CSVRRTGKGLVYEQYF. The CDR3 DNA sequence: TGCAGCGTTCGGAGGACAGGGAAGGGTCTGGTCTACGAGCAGTACTTC.

This chain joins TRBV2 and TRBJ2-7; no definite D call. CDR3 length: 12 residues. V shed 2 bases and J shed 3 bases, with 5 bases lying between them. The V gene's germline CDR1 is SNHLY and CDR2 FYNNEI. The CDR3 region is CASSEKGYEQYF. The CDR3 DNA reads as TGTGCCAGCAGTGAAAAGGGCTACGAGCAGTACTTC.

This chain uses TRBV6-5 with TRBJ2-7; perhaps D is TRBD1 or TRBD2 (5 bases each). The V and J ends lost 4 bases and 4 bases respectively, with 17 bases between them. CDR3 length equals 15 residues. From germline, CDR1 is MNHEY and CDR2 SVGAGI. The CDR3 here is CASSSSGTYVYEQYF. The CDR3 bases are TGTGCCAGCAGTTCCTCCGGGACCTATGTTTACGAGCAGTACTTC.

The chain carries TRBV27 and TRBJ1-3; D is ambiguous. The CDR3 loop spans 13 amino acids. Germline CDR1 and CDR2: MNHEY and SMNVEV (reference sequence). V shed 5 bases and J shed 2 bases, with 7 bases lying between them. CDR3 in amino acids: CASSTGTGNTIYF. Here the CDR3 DNA reads TGTGCCAGCAGTACGGGGACTGGAAACACCATATATTTT.